Below are 5 T cell receptor beta chains sequenced from a single sample in a study (dated by TCRdb to the mid-2010s). The library was produced with RT-PCR. TCRdb records Illumina MiSeq as the sequencer. In TCRdb, the public reads were trimmed at Q25 with fastp and aligned with MiXCR, with productive beta chains retained. Every entry covers one CDR3 protein and lists the most common genes and DNA from its rows. This sample gives about 700,000 distinct CDR3 sequences in total; around 14% of them show up just once. Around 3.3% of the sample comes from the top ten. The sequencing sample was made of memory CD4+ T cells from blood. Source of these receptors: a female donor in good health, serving as a healthy control.

This clonotype has ten or more counts. This chain joins TRBV7-2 and TRBJ2-2; D not resolved. Germline CDR1 is SGHTA and CDR2 is FQGNSA. Deletions cut 2 bases from V and 7 bases from J, with 5 bases between. CDR3 length equals 12 residues. The CDR3 loop reads CASSLFHGELFF. The CDR3 region has the DNA TGTGCCAGCAGCTTATTTCACGGGGAGCTGTTTTTT.

The chain uses TRBV6-4 and TRBJ1-6, with a possible D match to TRBD1 (5 bases). This CDR3 comprises 15 residues. The germline V and J ends were trimmed by 4 bases and 13 bases, with 20 bases remaining between them. Germline CDR1 reads MRHNA; CDR2 reads SNTAGT. The CDR3 DNA sequence: TGTGCCAGCAGTGTACCCTCGGGCAGGGAGTGGCCCCTCCACTTT. It translates to CASSVPSGREWPLHF.

This clonotype was recorded a few times. The chain is built from TRBV6-5 and TRBJ1-2; no definite D call. Germline V lookup: CDR1 MNHEY, CDR2 SVGAGI. V lost 6 bases and J lost 6, with 14 bases in between. The CDR3 loop spans 13 amino acids. The DNA for the CDR3 is TGTGCCAGCAGCCCCCGGGTGCCTCATGGCTACACCTTC. Translating gives CASSPRVPHGYTF.

This clonotype was observed a few times. The chain links TRBV12-3 or TRBV12-4 to TRBJ1-3; TRBD1 is a possible D gene (5 bases). With 4 bases removed from V and 0 bases from J, the gap between germline ends came to 31 bases. The CDR3 consists of 22 residues. As DNA, the CDR3 is TGTGCCAGCAGTTGGCCTTCCCTATTGGGGGGTAATCCATCAAGCTCTGGAAACACCATATATTTT. Translation: CASSWPSLLGGNPSSSGNTIYF.

The chain is built from TRBV12-3 or TRBV12-4 and TRBJ2-7; a weak D match, TRBD1 (7 bases). V was cut by 7 bases and J by 7 bases, with 17 bases left in between. The length of the CDR3 is 13 residues. CDR3 bases: TGTGCCAGCACCGTGACAGGGAGGTGGGAGCAGTACTTC. Translated, it gives CASTVTGRWEQYF.